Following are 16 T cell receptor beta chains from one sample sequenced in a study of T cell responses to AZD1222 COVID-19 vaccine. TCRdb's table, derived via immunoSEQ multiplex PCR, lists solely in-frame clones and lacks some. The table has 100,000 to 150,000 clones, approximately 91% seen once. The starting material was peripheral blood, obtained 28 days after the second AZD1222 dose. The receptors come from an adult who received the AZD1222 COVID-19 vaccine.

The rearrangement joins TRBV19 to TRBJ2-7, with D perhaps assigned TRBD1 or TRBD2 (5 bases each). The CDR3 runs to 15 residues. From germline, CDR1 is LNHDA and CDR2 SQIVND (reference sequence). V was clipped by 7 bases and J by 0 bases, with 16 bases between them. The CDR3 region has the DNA TGTGCCAGTAAGCGGCGTCACAGGATCTCCTACGAGCAGTACTTC. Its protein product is CASKRRHRISYEQYF.

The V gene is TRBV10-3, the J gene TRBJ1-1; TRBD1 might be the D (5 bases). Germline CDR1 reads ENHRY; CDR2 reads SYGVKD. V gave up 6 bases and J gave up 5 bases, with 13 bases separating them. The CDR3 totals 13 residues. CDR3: CAISRKTETEAFF. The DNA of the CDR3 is TGTGCCATCAGCCGGAAGACAGAAACTGAAGCTTTCTTT.

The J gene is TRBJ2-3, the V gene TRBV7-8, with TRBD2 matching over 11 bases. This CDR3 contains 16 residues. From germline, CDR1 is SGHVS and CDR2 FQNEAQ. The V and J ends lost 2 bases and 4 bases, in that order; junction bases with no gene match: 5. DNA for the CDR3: TGTGCCAGCAGCTTATTGACTAGCGGGACCCCAGATACGCAGTATTTT. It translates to CASSLLTSGTPDTQYF.

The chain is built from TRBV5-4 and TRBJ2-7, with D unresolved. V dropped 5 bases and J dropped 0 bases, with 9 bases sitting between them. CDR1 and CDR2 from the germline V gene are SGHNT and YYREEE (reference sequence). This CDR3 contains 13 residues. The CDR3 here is CASRPPHSYEQYF. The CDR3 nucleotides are TGTGCCAGCAGACCTCCACACTCCTACGAGCAGTACTTC. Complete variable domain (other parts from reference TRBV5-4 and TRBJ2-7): ETGVTQSPTHLIKTRGQQVTLRCSSQSGHNTVSWYQQALGQGPQFIFQYYREEENGRGNFPPRFSGLQFPNYSSELNVNALELDDSALYLCASRPPHSYEQYFGPGTRLTVT.

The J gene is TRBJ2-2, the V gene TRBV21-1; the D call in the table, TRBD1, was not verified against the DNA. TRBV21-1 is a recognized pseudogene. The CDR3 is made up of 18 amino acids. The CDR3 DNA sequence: TGTGCCAGCAGCTTCCACCACTCGCCTAGGGGTAGGGCCGGGGAGCTGTTTTTT. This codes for CASSFHHSPRGRAGELFF.

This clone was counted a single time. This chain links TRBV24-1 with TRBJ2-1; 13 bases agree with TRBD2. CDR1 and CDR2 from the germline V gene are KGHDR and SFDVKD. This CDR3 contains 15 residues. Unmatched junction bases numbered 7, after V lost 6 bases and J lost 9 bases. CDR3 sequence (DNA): TGTGCCACCAGTTCGACTGGGACTAGCGGGATTGAGCAGTTCTTC. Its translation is CATSSTGTSGIEQFF.

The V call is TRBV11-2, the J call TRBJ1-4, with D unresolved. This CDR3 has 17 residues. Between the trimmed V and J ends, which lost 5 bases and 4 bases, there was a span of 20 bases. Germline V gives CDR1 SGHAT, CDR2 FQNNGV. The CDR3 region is CASSPSWSGPGNEKLFF. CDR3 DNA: TGTGCCAGCAGCCCATCGTGGTCGGGCCCGGGTAATGAAAAACTGTTTTTT.

The CDR3 spells CASSYSGAGNTIYF. Here the CDR3 DNA reads TGTGCCAGCAGTTACTCAGGAGCTGGAAACACCATATATTTT. This chain links TRBV6-2 or TRBV6-3 with TRBJ1-3; no definite D call. The CDR3 has 14 residues. Germline CDR1 reads MNHEY; CDR2 reads SVGEGT. With 0 bases removed from V and 2 bases from J, the gap between germline ends came to 5 bases.

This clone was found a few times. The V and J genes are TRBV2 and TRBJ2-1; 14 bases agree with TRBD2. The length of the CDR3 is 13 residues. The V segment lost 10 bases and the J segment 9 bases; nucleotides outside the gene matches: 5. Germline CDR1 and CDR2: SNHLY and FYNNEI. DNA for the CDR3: TGTGCCACGGGACTAGCGGGAGTAGGTGAGCAGTTCTTC. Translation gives CATGLAGVGEQFF. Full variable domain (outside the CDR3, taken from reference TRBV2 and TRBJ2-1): EPEVTQTPSHQVTQMGQEVILRCVPISNHLYFYWYRQILGQKVEFLVSFYNNEISEKSEIFDDQFSVERPDGSNFTLKIRSTKLEDSAMYFCATGLAGVGEQFFGPGTRLTVL.

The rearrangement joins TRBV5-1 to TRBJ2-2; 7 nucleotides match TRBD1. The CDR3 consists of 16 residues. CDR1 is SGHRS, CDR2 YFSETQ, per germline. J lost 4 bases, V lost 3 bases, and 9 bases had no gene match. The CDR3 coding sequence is TGCGCCAGCAGCTCAACAGGGGAATCGGGCACCGGGGAGCTGTTTTTT. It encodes CASSSTGESGTGELFF.

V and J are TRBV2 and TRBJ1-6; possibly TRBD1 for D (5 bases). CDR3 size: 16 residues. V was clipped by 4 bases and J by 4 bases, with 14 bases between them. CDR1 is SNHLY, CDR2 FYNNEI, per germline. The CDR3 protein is CASSGMAGTYNSPLHF. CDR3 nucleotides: TGTGCCAGCAGTGGGATGGCAGGGACTTATAATTCACCCCTCCACTTT.

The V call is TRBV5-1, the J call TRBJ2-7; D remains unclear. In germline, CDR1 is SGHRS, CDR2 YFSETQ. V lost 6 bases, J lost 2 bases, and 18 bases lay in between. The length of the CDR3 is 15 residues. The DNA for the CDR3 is TGCGCCAGCATTTCTTCGAAGGTCAGTCCCTACGAGCAGTACTTC. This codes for CASISSKVSPYEQYF.

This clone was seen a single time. As DNA, the CDR3 is TGCGCCAGCAGCCCCCGGCCCCAAGGGCTCTATGGCTACACCTTC. It translates to CASSPRPQGLYGYTF. V usage is TRBV5-1 and J usage is TRBJ1-2, with no clear D. Trimming took 4 bases from V and 4 from J, leaving 17 bases between them. Germline V gene sequence: CDR1 SGHRS, CDR2 YFSETQ. CDR3 length: 15 amino acids.

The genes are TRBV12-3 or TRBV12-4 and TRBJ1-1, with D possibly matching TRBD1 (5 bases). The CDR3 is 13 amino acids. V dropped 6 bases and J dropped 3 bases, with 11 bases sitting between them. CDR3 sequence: CASSQGRDTEAFF. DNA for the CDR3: TGTGCCAGCAGCCAAGGCAGGGACACTGAAGCTTTCTTT.

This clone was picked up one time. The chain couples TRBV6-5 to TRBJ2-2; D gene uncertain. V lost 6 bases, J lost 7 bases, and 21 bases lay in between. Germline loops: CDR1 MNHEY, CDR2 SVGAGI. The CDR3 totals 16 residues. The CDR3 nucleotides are TGTGCCAGCAGATACACGTGGCGGCATGGCGTCGGGGAGCTGTTTTTT. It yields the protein CASRYTWRHGVGELFF.

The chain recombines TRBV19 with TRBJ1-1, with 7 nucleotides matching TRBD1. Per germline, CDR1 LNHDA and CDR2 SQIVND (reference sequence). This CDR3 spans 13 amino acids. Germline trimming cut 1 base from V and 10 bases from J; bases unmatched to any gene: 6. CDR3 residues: CASSIARTGIAFF. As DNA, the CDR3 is TGTGCCAGTAGTATAGCTAGGACAGGAATAGCTTTCTTT.